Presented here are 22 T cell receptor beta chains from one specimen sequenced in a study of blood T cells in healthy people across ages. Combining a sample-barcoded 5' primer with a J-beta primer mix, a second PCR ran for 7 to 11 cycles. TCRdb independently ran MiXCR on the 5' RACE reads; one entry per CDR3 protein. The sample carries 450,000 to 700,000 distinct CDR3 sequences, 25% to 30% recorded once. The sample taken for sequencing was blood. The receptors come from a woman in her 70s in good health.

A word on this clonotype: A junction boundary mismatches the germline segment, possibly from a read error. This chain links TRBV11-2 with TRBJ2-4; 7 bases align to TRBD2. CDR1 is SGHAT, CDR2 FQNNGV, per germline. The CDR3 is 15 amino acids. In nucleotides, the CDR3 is TGTGCCAGCAGCCCGAGCGGGGTGGCCAAAAACACTCAGTACTTC. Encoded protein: CASSPSGVAKNTQYF. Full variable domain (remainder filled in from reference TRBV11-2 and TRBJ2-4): EAGVAQSPRYKIIEKRQSVAFWCNPISGHATLYWYQQILGQGPKLLIQFQNNGVVDDSQLPKDRFSAERLKGVDSTLKIQPAKLEDSAVYLCASSPSGVAKNTQYFGAGTRLSVL.

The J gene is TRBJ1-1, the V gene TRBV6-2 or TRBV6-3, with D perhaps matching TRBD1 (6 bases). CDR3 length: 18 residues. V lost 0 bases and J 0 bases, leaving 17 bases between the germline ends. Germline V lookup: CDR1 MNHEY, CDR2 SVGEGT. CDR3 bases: TGTGCCAGCAGTTACTCGATGTCTCGGGGGGGCATGAACACTGAAGCTTTCTTT. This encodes CASSYSMSRGGMNTEAFF.

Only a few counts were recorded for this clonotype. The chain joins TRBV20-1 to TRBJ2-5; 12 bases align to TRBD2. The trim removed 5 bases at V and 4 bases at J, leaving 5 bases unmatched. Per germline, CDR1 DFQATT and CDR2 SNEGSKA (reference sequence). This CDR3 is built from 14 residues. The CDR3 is CSARLAGGLETQYF. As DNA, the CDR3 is TGCAGTGCTCGCCTAGCGGGGGGGCTAGAGACCCAGTACTTC.

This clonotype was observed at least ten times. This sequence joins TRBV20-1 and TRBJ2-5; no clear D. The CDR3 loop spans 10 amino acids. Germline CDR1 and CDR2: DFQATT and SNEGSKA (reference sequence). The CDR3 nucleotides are TGCAGCGGGTCTCAAGAGACCCAGTACTTC. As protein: CSGSQETQYF.

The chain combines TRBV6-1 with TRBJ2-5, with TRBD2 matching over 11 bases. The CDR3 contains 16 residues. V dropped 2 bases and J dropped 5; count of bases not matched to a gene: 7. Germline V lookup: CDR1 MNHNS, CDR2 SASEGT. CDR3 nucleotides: TGTGCCAGCAGTGAAACCTTAGCGGGGGGGCGGGAGACCCAGTACTTC. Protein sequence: CASSETLAGGRETQYF.

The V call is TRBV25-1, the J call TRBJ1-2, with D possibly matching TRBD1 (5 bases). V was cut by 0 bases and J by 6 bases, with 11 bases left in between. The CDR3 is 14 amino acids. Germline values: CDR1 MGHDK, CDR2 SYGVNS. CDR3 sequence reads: CASSEYRAGHGYTF. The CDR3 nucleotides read TGTGCCAGCAGTGAATACAGGGCCGGCCATGGCTACACCTTC.

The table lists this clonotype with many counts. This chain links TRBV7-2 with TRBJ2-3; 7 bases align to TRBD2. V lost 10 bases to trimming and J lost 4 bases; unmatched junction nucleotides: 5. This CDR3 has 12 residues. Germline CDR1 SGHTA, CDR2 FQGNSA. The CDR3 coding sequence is TGTGCCATCTCCCGGGGGGCAGATACGCAGTATTTT. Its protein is CAISRGADTQYF. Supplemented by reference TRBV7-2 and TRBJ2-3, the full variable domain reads GAGVSQSPSNKVTEKGKDVELRCDPISGHTALYWYRQSLGQGLEFLIYFQGNSAPDKSGLPSDRFSAERTGGSVSTLTIQRTQQEDSAVYLCAISRGADTQYFGPGTRLTVL.

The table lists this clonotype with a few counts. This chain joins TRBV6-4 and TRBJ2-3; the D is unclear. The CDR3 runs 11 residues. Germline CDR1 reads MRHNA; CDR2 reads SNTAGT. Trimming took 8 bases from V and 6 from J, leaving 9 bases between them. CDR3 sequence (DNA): TGTGCCAGCGGTAATTCGGATACGCAGTATTTT. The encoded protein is CASGNSDTQYF.

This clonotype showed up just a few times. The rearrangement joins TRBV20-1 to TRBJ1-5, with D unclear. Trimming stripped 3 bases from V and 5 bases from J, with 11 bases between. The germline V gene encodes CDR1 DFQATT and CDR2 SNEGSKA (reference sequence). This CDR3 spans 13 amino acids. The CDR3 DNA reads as TGCAGTGCTAGTCCCGATCTAGATCAGCCCCAGCATTTT. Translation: CSASPDLDQPQHF.

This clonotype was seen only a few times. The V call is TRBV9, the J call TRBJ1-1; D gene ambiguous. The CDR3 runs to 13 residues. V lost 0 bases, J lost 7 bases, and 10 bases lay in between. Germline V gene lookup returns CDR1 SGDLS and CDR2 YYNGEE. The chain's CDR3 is CASSVVSFSEAFF. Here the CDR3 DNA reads TGTGCCAGCAGCGTAGTGTCATTCAGTGAAGCTTTCTTT.

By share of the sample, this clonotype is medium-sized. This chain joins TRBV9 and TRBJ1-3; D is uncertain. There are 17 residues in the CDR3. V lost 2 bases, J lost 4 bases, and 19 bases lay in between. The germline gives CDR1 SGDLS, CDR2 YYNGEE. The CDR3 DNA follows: TGTGCCAGCAGCGTCTGGTCGAGCGAGAACTTAGGAAACACCATATATTTT. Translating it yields CASSVWSSENLGNTIYF.

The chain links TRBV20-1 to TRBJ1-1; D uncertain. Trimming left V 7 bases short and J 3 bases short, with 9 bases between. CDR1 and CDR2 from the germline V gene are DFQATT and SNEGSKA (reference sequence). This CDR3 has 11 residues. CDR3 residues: CSVTGDTEAFF. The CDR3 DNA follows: TGCAGTGTAACCGGGGACACTGAAGCTTTCTTT.

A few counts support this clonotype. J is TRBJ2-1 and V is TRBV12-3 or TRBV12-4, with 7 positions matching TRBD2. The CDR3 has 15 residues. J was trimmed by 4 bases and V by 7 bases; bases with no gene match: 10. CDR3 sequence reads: CASNWGGHSYNEQFF. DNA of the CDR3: TGTGCCAGCAATTGGGGAGGGCACTCTTACAATGAGCAGTTCTTC.

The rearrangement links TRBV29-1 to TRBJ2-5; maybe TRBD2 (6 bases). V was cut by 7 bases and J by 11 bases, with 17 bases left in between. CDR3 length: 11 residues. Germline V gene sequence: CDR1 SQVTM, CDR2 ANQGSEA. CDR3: CSGTGPAGQYF. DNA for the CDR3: TGCAGCGGTACGGGACCGGCGGGGCAGTACTTC.

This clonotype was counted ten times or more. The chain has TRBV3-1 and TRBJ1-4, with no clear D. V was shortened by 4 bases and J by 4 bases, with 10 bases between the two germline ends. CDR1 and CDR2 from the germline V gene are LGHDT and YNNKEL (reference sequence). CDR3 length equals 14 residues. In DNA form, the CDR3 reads TGTGCCAGCAGCCCTAGGACGGTTAATGAAAAACTGTTTTTT. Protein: CASSPRTVNEKLFF.

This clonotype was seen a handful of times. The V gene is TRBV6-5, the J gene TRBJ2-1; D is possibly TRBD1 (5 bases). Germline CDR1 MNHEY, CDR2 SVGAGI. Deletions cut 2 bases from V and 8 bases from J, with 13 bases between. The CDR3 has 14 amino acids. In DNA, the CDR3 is TGTGCCAGCAGTTACGCCCCAGGGCACGATGAGCAGTTCTTC. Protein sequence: CASSYAPGHDEQFF.

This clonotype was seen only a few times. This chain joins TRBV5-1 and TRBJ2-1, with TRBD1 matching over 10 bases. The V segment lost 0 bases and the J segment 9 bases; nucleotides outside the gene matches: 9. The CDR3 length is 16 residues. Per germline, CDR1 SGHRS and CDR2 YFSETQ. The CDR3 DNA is TGCGCCAGCAGCTTGGCCGGAGACAGGGGGCACGGTGAGCAGTTCTTC. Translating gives CASSLAGDRGHGEQFF. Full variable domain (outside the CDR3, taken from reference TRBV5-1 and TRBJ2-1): KAGVTQTPRYLIKTRGQQVTLSCSPISGHRSVSWYQQTPGQGLQFLFEYFSETQRNKGNFPGRFSGRQFSNSRSEMNVSTLELGDSALYLCASSLAGDRGHGEQFFGPGTRLTVL.

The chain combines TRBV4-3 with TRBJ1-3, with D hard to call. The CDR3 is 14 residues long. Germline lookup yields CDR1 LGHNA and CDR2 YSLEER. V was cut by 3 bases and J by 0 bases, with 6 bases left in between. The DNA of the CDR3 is TGCGCCAGCAGCCAGGGGTTCTCTGGAAACACCATATATTTT. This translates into CASSQGFSGNTIYF.

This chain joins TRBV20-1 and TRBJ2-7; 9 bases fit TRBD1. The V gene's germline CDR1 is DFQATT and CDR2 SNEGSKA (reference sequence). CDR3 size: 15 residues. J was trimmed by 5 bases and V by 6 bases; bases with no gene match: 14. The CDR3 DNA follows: TGCAGTGCAGGGACAGGGCACAGGATCTCTAACGAGCAGTACTTC. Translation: CSAGTGHRISNEQYF.

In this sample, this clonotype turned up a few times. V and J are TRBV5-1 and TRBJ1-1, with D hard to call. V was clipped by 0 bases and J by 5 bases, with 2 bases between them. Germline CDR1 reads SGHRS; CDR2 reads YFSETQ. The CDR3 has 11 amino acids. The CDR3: CASSLETEAFF. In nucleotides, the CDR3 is TGCGCCAGCAGCTTGGAAACTGAAGCTTTCTTT.

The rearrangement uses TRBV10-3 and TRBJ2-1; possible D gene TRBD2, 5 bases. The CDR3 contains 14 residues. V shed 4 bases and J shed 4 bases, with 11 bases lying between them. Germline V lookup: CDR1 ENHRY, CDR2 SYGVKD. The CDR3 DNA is TGTGCCATCAGTGCCGGGGAGTTATACAATGAGCAGTTCTTC. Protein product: CAISAGELYNEQFF.

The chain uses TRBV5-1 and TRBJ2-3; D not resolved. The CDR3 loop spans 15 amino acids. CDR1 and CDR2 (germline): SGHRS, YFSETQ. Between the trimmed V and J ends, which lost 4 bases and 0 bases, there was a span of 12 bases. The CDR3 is CASSPPGSSTDTQYF. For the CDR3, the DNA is TGCGCCAGCAGCCCCCCCGGCTCTAGCACAGATACGCAGTATTTT.